This T cell receptor beta chain was profiled in a study of cytomegalovirus exposure and HLA in healthy donors. Study in general: There were around 100 million unique TCR beta sequences, drawn from about 179 million T cells, in an earlier analysis. General study points: According to the study, 180 or so TCR beta chains were cytomegalovirus-associated. Later analysis identified a missense DCLRE1C variant that was linked to TCR beta V- and J-gene trimming. HLA allele associations emerged for fewer than 20,000 TCR beta sequences in a later analysis, at 0.05 false discovery rate.

About this clone: The target antigen is unknown.

In the PCR, 60 Vbeta and 13 Jbeta primers were used. The protocol was immunoSEQ multiplex PCR, while the TCRdb copy is restricted to in-frame clones and leaves out a portion. The data contain about 140,000 clones, around three quarters of them singletons. V gave up 8 bases and J gave up 1 base, with 11 bases separating them. The CDR3 runs 13 residues. Germline lookup yields CDR1 ENHRY and CDR2 SYGVKD. The chain has TRBV10-3 and TRBJ1-2; D unresolved. The clonotype originates from a middle-aged man in good health and CMV-seropositive. The sample consisted of PBMCs. CDR3 loop: CAISVRDNYGYTF. As DNA, the CDR3 is TGTGCCATCTCGGTCCGGGATAACTATGGCTACACCTTC.